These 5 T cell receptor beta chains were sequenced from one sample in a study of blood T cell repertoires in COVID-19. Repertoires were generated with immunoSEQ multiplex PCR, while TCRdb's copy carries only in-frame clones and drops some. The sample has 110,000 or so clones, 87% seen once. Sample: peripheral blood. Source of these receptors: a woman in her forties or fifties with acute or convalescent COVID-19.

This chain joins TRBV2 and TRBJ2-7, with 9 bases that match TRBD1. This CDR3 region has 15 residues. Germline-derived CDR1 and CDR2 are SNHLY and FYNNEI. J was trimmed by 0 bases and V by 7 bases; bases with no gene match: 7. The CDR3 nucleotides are TGTGCCAGCAATTTACAGGGGGCTCGCTCCTACGAGCAGTACTTC. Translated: CASNLQGARSYEQYF. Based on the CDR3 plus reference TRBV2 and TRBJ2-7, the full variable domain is EPEVTQTPSHQVTQMGQEVILRCVPISNHLYFYWYRQILGQKVEFLVSFYNNEISEKSEIFDDQFSVERPDGSNFTLKIRSTKLEDSAMYFCASNLQGARSYEQYFGPGTRLTVT.

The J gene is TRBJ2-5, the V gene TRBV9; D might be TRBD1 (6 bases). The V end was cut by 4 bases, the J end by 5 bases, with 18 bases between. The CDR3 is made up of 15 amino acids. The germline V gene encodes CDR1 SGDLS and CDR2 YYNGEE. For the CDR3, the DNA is TGTGCCAGCAGCTCCCCCAGAACAGGGCGGGAGACCCAGTACTTC. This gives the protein CASSSPRTGRETQYF.

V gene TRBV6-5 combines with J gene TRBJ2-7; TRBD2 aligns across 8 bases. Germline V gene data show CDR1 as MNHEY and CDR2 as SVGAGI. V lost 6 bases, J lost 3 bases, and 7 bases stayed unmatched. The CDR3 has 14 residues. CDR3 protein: CASRRTSSDYEQYF. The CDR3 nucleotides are TGTGCCAGCAGGCGGACTAGCTCCGACTACGAGCAGTACTTC.

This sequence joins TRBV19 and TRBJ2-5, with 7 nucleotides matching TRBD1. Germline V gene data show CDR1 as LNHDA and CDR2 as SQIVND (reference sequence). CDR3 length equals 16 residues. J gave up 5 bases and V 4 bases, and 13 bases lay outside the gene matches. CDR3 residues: CASSTGKTGSRETQYF. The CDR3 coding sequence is TGTGCCAGTAGTACAGGAAAGACAGGGTCTCGGGAGACCCAGTACTTC. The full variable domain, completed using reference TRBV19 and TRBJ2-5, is DGGITQSPKYLFRKEGQNVTLSCEQNLNHDAMYWYRQDPGQGLRLIYYSQIVNDFQKGDIAEGYSVSREKKESFPLTVTSAQKNPTAFYLCASSTGKTGSRETQYFGPGTRLLVL.

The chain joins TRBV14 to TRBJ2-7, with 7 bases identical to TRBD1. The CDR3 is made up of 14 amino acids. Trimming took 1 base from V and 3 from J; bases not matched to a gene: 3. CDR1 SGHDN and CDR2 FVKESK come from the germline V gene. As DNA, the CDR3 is TGTGCCAGCAGCCAAGGATGGGACAGCTACGAGCAGTACTTC. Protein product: CASSQGWDSYEQYF.